This record concerns one TCR beta chain sequence. Its cognate antigen is unknown. Repertoires were generated with immunoSEQ multiplex PCR, while TCRdb's copy carries only in-frame clones and drops some. The sample gives roughly 96,000 clones, about 91% of which show up once; roughly 10% is in the top ten. After autologous stem cell transplantation all patients relapsed, and prior brentuximab vedotin exposure differed between cohorts. The sample belongs to a study of PD-1 blockade in classical Hodgkin lymphoma. The study's findings and limits: Why the repertoires differ is still unclear, perhaps disease activity or prior therapy. Newly diagnosed patients were reported to start with lower TCR diversity than healthy donors. Newly diagnosed patients had diversity similar to the baseline diversity of complete responders. The CD4+ diversity rise by C4D1 was clearest in complete responders.

This CDR3 contains 15 residues. Trimming cost V 6 bases and J 5 bases, with 15 bases left between them. Germline assignment: CDR1 SGHNT and CDR2 YYREEE (reference sequence). Sequenced material: peripheral blood mononuclear cells (PBMCs), taken before the second cycle of nivolumab. The V and J genes are TRBV5-4 and TRBJ1-6, with D possibly TRBD1 on 5 matching bases. This clonotype was sampled from a human donor with classical Hodgkin lymphoma. The CDR3 loop reads CASKVQGRHNSPLHF. In nucleotides, the CDR3 is TGTGCCAGCAAGGTCCAGGGAAGGCATAATTCACCCCTCCACTTT.